The 7 T cell receptor beta chains listed next were all sequenced from one sample in a study of T cell repertoires in cytomegalovirus infection. These TCRs' antigens remain unknown. Using its own MiXCR run on the reads, TCRdb lists one record per CDR3 protein. The table has approximately 110,000 distinct CDR3 sequences, over 25% seen once. Material: CD8+ T cells from cultured PBMCs, obtained from culture after CMV antigen stimulation. The source is a human donor in good health (CMV status not recorded). Some clones in this sample may be carry-over from other donors' samples.

The chain couples TRBV27 to TRBJ2-1; 11 nucleotides match TRBD2. CDR3 length: 19 amino acids. Germline CDR1 MNHEY, CDR2 SMNVEV (reference sequence). V lost 2 bases and J lost 0; bases outside the gene matches: 9. Written as DNA, the CDR3 is TGTGCCAGCAGTTTACGCCTAGCGGGGGGCCTCAGCTCCTACAATGAGCAGTTCTTC. It codes for CASSLRLAGGLSSYNEQFF.

This clonotype has ten or more counts. J is TRBJ1-1 and V is TRBV6-1, with TRBD1 matching 8 bases. V gave up 4 bases and J gave up 4 bases; unmatched junction bases: 8. Germline values: CDR1 MNHNS, CDR2 SASEGT. The CDR3 loop spans 15 amino acids. The CDR3 region has the DNA TGTGCCAGCAGTGCCCGGACAGGGCGGGGCACTGAAGCTTTCTTT. It encodes CASSARTGRGTEAFF.

The rearrangement uses TRBV28 and TRBJ2-7; a weak D match, TRBD2 (5 bases). The V gene lost 3 bases and the J gene lost 0 bases, with 12 bases spanning the gap. The CDR3 consists of 15 residues. Germline values: CDR1 MDHEN, CDR2 SYDVKM. In DNA form, the CDR3 reads TGTGCCAGCAGTTTGGTTCGGGATAACTCCTACGAGCAGTACTTC. Amino acids: CASSLVRDNSYEQYF.

V and J are TRBV10-3 and TRBJ1-1; D possibly corresponds to TRBD1 (6 bases). Trimming took off 6 bases at V and 5 bases at J, with 19 bases between the two ends. This CDR3 comprises 15 residues. Per the germline V gene, CDR1 is ENHRY and CDR2 is SYGVKD. The CDR3 coding sequence is TGTGCCATCAGGGCCTCCACAGGGTCGAAGACTGAAGCTTTCTTT. Amino acids: CAIRASTGSKTEAFF.

The chain couples TRBV14 to TRBJ1-1; D is unclear. The germline gives CDR1 SGHDN, CDR2 FVKESK. Deletions cut 4 bases from V and 5 bases from J, with 14 bases between. This CDR3 region has 14 residues. The CDR3 DNA follows: TGTGCCAGCAGCCCCGGAGGAAAATTGACTGAAGCTTTCTTT. Translation: CASSPGGKLTEAFF.

This chain connects TRBV5-5 to TRBJ2-5, with no clear D. V lost 1 base to trimming and J lost 2 bases, with 12 bases between them. Germline assignment: CDR1 SGHKS and CDR2 YYEKEE (reference sequence). The CDR3 runs to 15 residues. This chain's CDR3 is CASSLLPGVQETQYF. As DNA, the CDR3 is TGTGCCAGCAGCTTGCTCCCAGGCGTTCAAGAGACCCAGTACTTC.

This chain connects TRBV11-2 to TRBJ2-7; D unresolved. The CDR3 covers 12 residues. Trimming stripped 1 base from V and 5 bases from J, with 6 bases between. CDR1 and CDR2 (germline): SGHAT, FQNNGV. The CDR3 DNA reads TGTGCCAGCAGCTTAGGGACCCACGAGCAGTACTTC. Translation gives CASSLGTHEQYF.